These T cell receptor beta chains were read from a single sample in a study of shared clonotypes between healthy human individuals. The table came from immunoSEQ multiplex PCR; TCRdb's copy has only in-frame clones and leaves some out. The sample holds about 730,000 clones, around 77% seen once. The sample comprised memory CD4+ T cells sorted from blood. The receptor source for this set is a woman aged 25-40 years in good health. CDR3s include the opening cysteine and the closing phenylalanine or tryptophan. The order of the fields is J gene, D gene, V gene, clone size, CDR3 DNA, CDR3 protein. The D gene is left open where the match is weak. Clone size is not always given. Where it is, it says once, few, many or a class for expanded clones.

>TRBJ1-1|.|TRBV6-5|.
TGTGCCAGCAGCCGCGACTTAGACATGAACACTGAAGCTTTCTTT
CASSRDLDMNTEAFF
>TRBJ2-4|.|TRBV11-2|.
TGTGCCAGCAGCCCTCCTGGCAAAAACATTCAGTACTTC
CASSPPGKNIQYF
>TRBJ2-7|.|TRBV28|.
TGTGCCAGCAACGCCCGGGACTTATCCCACGAGCAGTACTTC
CASNARDLSHEQYF
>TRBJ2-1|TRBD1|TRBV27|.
TGTGCCAGCATTGCCGGACAGGAAAACTCTCGGCAGTTCTTC
CASIAGQENSRQFF
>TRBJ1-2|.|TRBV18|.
TGTGCCAGCTCAGGCAGGGACTATGGCTACACCTTC
CASSGRDYGYTF
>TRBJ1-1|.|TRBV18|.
TGTGCCAGCTCACCAGAGGTGATGAACACTGAAGCTTTCTTT
CASSPEVMNTEAFF
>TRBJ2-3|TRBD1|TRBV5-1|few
TGCGCCAGCAGCTTGGGACAGGGCCTCCCGTATTTT
CASSLGQGLPYF
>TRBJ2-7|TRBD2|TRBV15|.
TGTGCCACCAGCAGGTCACGGGAGGGGTCCGGTTTCTACGAGCAGTACTTC
CATSRSREGSGFYEQYF
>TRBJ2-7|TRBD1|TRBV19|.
TGTGCCAGTACCGCGACAGGGGGCCAGTACGAGCAGTACTTC
CASTATGGQYEQYF
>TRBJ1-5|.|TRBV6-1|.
TGTGCCACCCTTACCACAGAGGGGAGCGCCCAGCCCCAGCATTTT
CATLTTEGSAQPQHF
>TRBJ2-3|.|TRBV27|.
TGTGCCAGCAGCACCCTGACTCTAGATACGCAGTATTTT
CASSTLTLDTQYF
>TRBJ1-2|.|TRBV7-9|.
TGTGCCAGCAGCCAGCCCGGACAGCGAAATTATGGCTACACCTTC
CASSQPGQRNYGYTF
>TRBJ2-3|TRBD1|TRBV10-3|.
TGTGCCATCAAAGCGGGACAGGGTGGCGGCGATACGCAGTATTTT
CAIKAGQGGGDTQYF
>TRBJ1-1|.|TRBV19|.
TGTGCCAGTAGTATAGATCTGGGGGCATACACTGAAGCTTTCTTT
CASSIDLGAYTEAFF
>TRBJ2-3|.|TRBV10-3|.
TGTGCCATCAGTGTGTCGGACACCACAGATACGCAGTATTTT
CAISVSDTTDTQYF
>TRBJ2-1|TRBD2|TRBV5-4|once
TGTGCCAGCAGCAAAGGACTAGACTCCTACAATGAGCAGTTCTTC
CASSKGLDSYNEQFF
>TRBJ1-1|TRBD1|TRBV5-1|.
TGCGCCAGCAGCCCCATGCTTAGGACTCAGGGGGTGAGGACTGAAGCTTTCTTT
CASSPMLRTQGVRTEAFF
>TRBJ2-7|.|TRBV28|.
TGTGCCAGCAGGTCCGGGTACTCCTACGAGCAGTACTTC
CASRSGYSYEQYF
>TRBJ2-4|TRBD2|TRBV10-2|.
TGCGCCAGCAAAGGACTAGCGGAAAACATTCAGTACTTC
CASKGLAENIQYF
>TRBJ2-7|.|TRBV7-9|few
TGTGCCAGCAGCCCGAACGAGGGCCCCTACGAGCAGTACTTC
CASSPNEGPYEQYF
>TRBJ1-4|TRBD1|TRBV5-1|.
TGCGCCAGCAGCATCCGGGACAGCGACGAAAAACTGTTTTTT
CASSIRDSDEKLFF
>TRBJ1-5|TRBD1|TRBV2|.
TGTGCCAGCCGGAGGGGGGACAGGATCAATCAGCCCCAGCATTTT
CASRRGDRINQPQHF
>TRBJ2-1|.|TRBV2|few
TGTGCCAGCACCCTGTCGGGGAGCTCCTACAATGAGCAGTTCTTC
CASTLSGSSYNEQFF
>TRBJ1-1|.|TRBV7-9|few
TGTGCCAGCAGCCCGGAGACAGCGAACACTGAAGCTTTCTTT
CASSPETANTEAFF
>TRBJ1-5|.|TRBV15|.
TGTGCCACCAGCAGAGATCTCTCCCCCCAGCCCCAGCATTTT
CATSRDLSPQPQHF
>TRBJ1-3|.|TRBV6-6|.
TGTGCCAGCAGTATCCAGGGGAGGGGAAACACCATATATTTT
CASSIQGRGNTIYF
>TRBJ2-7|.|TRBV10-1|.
TGCGCCAGCAGTAGGACAGACTCCTACGAGCAGTACTTC
CASSRTDSYEQYF
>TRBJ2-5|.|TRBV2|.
TGTGCCAGCAACCGGGTCGACGCTACAGATGAGCAGTACTTC
CASNRVDATDEQYF
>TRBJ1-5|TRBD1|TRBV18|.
TGTGCCAGCTCACCGGACAGGGGGCGGCCAAATCAGCCCCAGCATTTT
CASSPDRGRPNQPQHF
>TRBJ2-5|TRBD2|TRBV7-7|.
TGTGCCAGCAGCTTGAGGCGGGAGGGCCAACCCCAGTACTTC
CASSLRREGQPQYF
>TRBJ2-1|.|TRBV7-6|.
TGTGCCAGCAGCTTAGGGTCAGGGACCTACAATGAGCAGTTCTTC
CASSLGSGTYNEQFF
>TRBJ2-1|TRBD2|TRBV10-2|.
TGCGCCAGCAGTGGGGGCGGGAGGGCACATGAGCAGTTCTTC
CASSGGGRAHEQFF
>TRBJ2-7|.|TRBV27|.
TGTGCCAGCAGGTCCGGGGGTCACTACGAGCAGTACTTC
CASRSGGHYEQYF
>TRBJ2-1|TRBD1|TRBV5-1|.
TGCGCCAGCAACGAACTGACAGGGAGTGAGCAGTTCTTC
CASNELTGSEQFF
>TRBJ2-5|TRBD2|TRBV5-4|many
TGTGCCAGCAGCTTGGCGGGAGGCCCTGGTGAGACCCAGTACTTC
CASSLAGGPGETQYF